The T cell receptor beta chain under discussion was sequenced for a study of CD8+ T cells in alopecia areata. As for the study in general: A regimen of oral tofacitinib, 5 to 10 mg twice daily, was given to treated patients.

Study results and limitations: For baseline CD8+ expansion, any link to response stays uncertain with one nonresponder. In blood and scalp, many expanded lesional clones persisted during tofacitinib.

Extraction of RNA preceded its reverse transcription into cDNA, which served as the sequencing template. TCRdb keeps only in-frame clones here, not all; method: immunoSEQ multiplex PCR. The sample consists of some 120,000 clones, 60% to 65% of them appearing once. Germline V gene sequence: CDR1 SQVTM, CDR2 ANQGSEA. V lost 8 bases and J 3 bases, leaving 13 bases between the germline ends. The CDR3 extends over 12 amino acids. Noted treatment: oral pan-JAK inhibitor, 5-10 mg twice daily. A word on this clone: Its antigen is as yet unknown.

This clonotype was obtained from a human donor with alopecia areata. The chain links TRBV29-1 to TRBJ1-2, with TRBD1 as a possible D gene (5 bases). The starting material was CD4+ T cells sorted from blood, obtained at week 4, from a patient treated with tofacitinib. The CDR3 DNA follows: TGCAGCTTCCGGGACGGGGACTATGGCTACACCTTC. Translation gives CSFRDGDYGYTF. The full variable domain, its missing parts supplied by reference TRBV29-1 and TRBJ1-2, is SAVISQKPSRDICQRGTSLTIQCQVDSQVTMMFWYRQQPGQSLTLIATANQGSEATYESGFVIDKFPISRPNLTFSTLTVSNMSPEDSSIYLCSFRDGDYGYTFGSGTRLTVV.